One sample yielded the 8 T cell receptor beta chains listed below, sequenced in a study of blood T cell repertoires in COVID-19. Data came from immunoSEQ multiplex PCR; TCRdb stores just in-frame clones and leaves some out. The table includes around 250,000 clones, 80% to 90% detected once. The sequencing sample was made of peripheral blood. These TCRs come from a young man who had recovered from COVID-19.

V is TRBV28 and J is TRBJ2-2, with a possible D match to TRBD2 (5 bases). The CDR3 spans 14 residues. CDR1 and CDR2 (germline): MDHEN, SYDVKM. V was trimmed by 5 bases and J by 6 bases, leaving 13 bases between them. The CDR3 DNA reads as TGTGCCAGCAGTAGGAACCGGGGAGCCGGGGAGCTGTTTTTT. It translates to CASSRNRGAGELFF.

V usage is TRBV11-2 and J usage is TRBJ1-1; D is undetermined. Germline V gene sequence: CDR1 SGHAT, CDR2 FQNNGV. The length of the CDR3 is 11 residues. The germline V and J ends were trimmed by 5 bases and 6 bases, with 7 bases remaining between them. The CDR3 bases are TGTGCCAGCAGCCTTTCGTCTGAAGCTTTCTTT. Translated: CASSLSSEAFF.

J is TRBJ1-2 and V is TRBV29-1; 8 positions agree with TRBD1. J gave up 1 base and V 6 bases, and 7 bases lay outside the gene matches. CDR3 length: 14 amino acids. Germline V gives CDR1 SQVTM, CDR2 ANQGSEA. This CDR3 is CSVTGTGLNYGYTF. The DNA of the CDR3 is TGCAGCGTCACCGGGACAGGACTTAACTATGGCTACACCTTC.

The chain links TRBV7-2 to TRBJ2-5; 11 positions match TRBD2. The CDR3 is made up of 16 amino acids. The V and J ends lost 1 base and 2 bases, in that order; junction bases with no gene match: 3. Germline V lookup: CDR1 SGHTA, CDR2 FQGNSA. CDR3 sequence: CASSLGTSGGQETQYF. DNA for the CDR3: TGTGCCAGCAGCTTAGGAACTAGCGGGGGACAAGAGACCCAGTACTTC.

This clone has more than one count but fewer than ten. The chain recombines TRBV5-4 with TRBJ2-2; D call uncertain. This CDR3 spans 14 amino acids. The germline V and J ends were trimmed by 1 base and 4 bases, with 8 bases remaining between them. Germline V gene data show CDR1 as SGHNT and CDR2 as YYREEE (reference sequence). Here the CDR3 reads CASSLWASTGELFF. The CDR3 DNA sequence: TGTGCCAGCAGCTTGTGGGCTTCCACCGGGGAGCTGTTTTTT.

This clone appeared a single time. The V gene is TRBV29-1, the J gene TRBJ2-7; 8 bases line up with TRBD1. The CDR3 sequence is 14 residues long. Trimming took 1 base from V and 6 from J; bases not matched to a gene: 8. CDR1 SQVTM and CDR2 ANQGSEA come from the germline V gene. For the CDR3, the DNA is TGCAGCGTTGAAGTAGGGCAGGGGGCCATCGAGCAGTACTTC. Translation gives CSVEVGQGAIEQYF.

The chain is built from TRBV7-9 and TRBJ1-1; perhaps TRBD1 as D (5 bases). CDR1 is SEHNR and CDR2 is FQNEAQ in the germline V gene (reference sequence). Trimming removed 1 base at V and 5 bases at J, with 11 bases between. CDR3 length: 14 residues. In DNA, the CDR3 is TGTGCCAGCAGCTTAGGGCTTTCAGGGACTGAAGCTTTCTTT. Protein product: CASSLGLSGTEAFF.

The chain carries TRBV29-1 and TRBJ2-2, with 8 bases matching TRBD2. Germline V CDR1 and CDR2: SQVTM, ANQGSEA. This CDR3 region has 15 residues. V lost 7 bases, J lost 4 bases, and 11 bases stayed unmatched. CDR3 sequence: CSARSSGGGTGELFF. Written as DNA, the CDR3 is TGCAGCGCCCGGAGCAGCGGGGGCGGCACCGGGGAGCTGTTTTTT.